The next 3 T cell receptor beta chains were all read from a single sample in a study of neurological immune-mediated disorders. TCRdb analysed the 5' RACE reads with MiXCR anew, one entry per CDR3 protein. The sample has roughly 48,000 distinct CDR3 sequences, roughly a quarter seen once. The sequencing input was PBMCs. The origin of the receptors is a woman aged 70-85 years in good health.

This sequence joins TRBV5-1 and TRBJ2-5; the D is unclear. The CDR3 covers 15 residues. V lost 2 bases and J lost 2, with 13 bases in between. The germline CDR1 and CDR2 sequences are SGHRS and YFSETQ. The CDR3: CASSLGVQLQETQYF. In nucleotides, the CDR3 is TGCGCCAGCAGCTTAGGAGTACAGTTACAAGAGACCCAGTACTTC.

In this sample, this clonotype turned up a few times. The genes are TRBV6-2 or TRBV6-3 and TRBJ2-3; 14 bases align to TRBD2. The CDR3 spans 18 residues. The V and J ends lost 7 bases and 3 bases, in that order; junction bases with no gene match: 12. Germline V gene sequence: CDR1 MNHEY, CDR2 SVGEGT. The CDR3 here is CASIPGTSGSWDTDTQYF. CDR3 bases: TGTGCCAGCATCCCCGGGACTAGCGGGAGTTGGGATACAGATACGCAGTATTTT.

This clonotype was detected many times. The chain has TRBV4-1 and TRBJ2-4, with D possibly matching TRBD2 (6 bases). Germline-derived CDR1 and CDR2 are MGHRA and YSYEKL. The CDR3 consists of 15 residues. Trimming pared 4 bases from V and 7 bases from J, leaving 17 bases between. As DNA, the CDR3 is TGCGCCAGCAGCCGAGGGCTCTCAGGGAGGAACATTCAGTACTTC. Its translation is CASSRGLSGRNIQYF.